This TCR beta chain was obtained from a study of PD-1 blockade in classical Hodgkin lymphoma. Libraries were prepared by immunoSEQ multiplex PCR; TCRdb keeps only in-frame clonotypes and omits some of them. The data show roughly 61,000 clones, 85% to 90% seen once. Each patient relapsed following autologous stem cell transplantation, and prior brentuximab vedotin exposure differed. This TCR came from a human donor with classical Hodgkin lymphoma. The source was peripheral blood mononuclear cells (PBMCs), collected at baseline.

CDR3 sequence reads: CASTDRGAETYEQYF. The CDR3 nucleotides read TGCGCCAGCACGGATAGGGGGGCGGAAACCTACGAGCAGTACTTC. The genes are TRBV5-1 and TRBJ2-7, with D perhaps TRBD1 or TRBD2 (6 bases each). V was shortened by 6 bases and J by 2 bases, with 18 bases between the two germline ends. The CDR3 covers 15 residues. Germline CDR1 is SGHRS and CDR2 is YFSETQ.